Each of the 30 T cell receptor beta chains below was sequenced from the same sample in a study of shared clonotypes between healthy human individuals. Clones were read by immunoSEQ multiplex PCR, and TCRdb kept only the in-frame ones, dropping some. The sample yields about 480,000 clones, 75% to 85% seen once. Specimen: PBMCs. The receptors originated from a woman aged 40-49 years in good health. Some clones in this sample may be carry-over from other donors' samples.

This clone has a handful of counts. This chain links TRBV11-2 with TRBJ2-7; 7 positions agree with TRBD1. The V gene's germline CDR1 is SGHAT and CDR2 FQNNGV. The CDR3 extends over 15 amino acids. The J segment lost 2 bases and the V segment lost 5 bases, leaving 9 bases of the junction unmatched. The CDR3 spells CASSPLRDSPYEQYF. Here the CDR3 DNA reads TGTGCCAGCAGCCCGCTCCGGGACAGTCCCTACGAGCAGTACTTC.

The CDR3 nucleotides are TGTGCCAGCAGCGCAACTTCGGAGGGTATAGGGGGCTACACCTTC. Amino acids: CASSATSEGIGGYTF. The chain uses TRBV7-2 and TRBJ1-2; no clear D. V lost 5 bases to trimming and J lost 8 bases, with 21 bases between them. This CDR3 has 15 residues. From germline, CDR1 is SGHTA and CDR2 FQGNSA. Combining the CDR3 with reference TRBV7-2 and TRBJ1-2 gives the whole variable domain GAGVSQSPSNKVTEKGKDVELRCDPISGHTALYWYRQSLGQGLEFLIYFQGNSAPDKSGLPSDRFSAERTGGSVSTLTIQRTQQEDSAVYLCASSATSEGIGGYTFGSGTRLTVV.

The sample holds one count of this clone. The chain links TRBV28 to TRBJ1-3; D unclear. CDR1 is MDHEN, CDR2 SYDVKM, per germline. The CDR3 length is 13 residues. Trimming shortened V by 4 bases and J by 2 bases, and 6 bases separated the two germline ends. CDR3 DNA sequence: TGTGCCAGCAGTTCCCCAGCTGGAAACACCATATATTTT. Translating gives CASSSPAGNTIYF.

V gene TRBV7-9 combines with J gene TRBJ2-3, with 7 positions matching TRBD2. J was trimmed by 10 bases and V by 5 bases; bases with no gene match: 24. This CDR3 is built from 18 residues. The germline CDR1 and CDR2 sequences are SEHNR and FQNEAQ (reference sequence). CDR3 in amino acids: CASSPRWGGDGRGQAQYF. Written as DNA, the CDR3 is TGTGCCAGCAGCCCCCGGTGGGGGGGGGATGGGCGCGGACAAGCGCAGTATTTT. The entire variable domain, with the rest obtained from reference TRBV7-9 and TRBJ2-3, is as follows: DTGVSQNPRHKITKRGQNVTFRCDPISEHNRLYWYRQTLGQGPEFLTYFQNEAQLEKSRLLSDRFSAERPKGSFSTLEIQRTEQGDSAMYLCASSPRWGGDGRGQAQYFGPGTRLTVL.

The chain employs TRBV27 and TRBJ2-5; D may be TRBD1 (5 bases). The last part of the DNA fits TRBJ2-7 better; the J call may be wrong. The CDR3 sequence is 14 residues long. Germline CDR1 MNHEY, CDR2 SMNVEV (reference sequence). The CDR3 here is CASKLNGATYEQYF. The DNA of the CDR3 is TGTGCCAGCAAACTAAATGGGGCCACCTACGAGCAGTACTTC.

As to this clone: Other DNA sequences in this sample translate to the same CDR3. The chain is built from TRBV30 and TRBJ1-5; no firm D call. Germline CDR1 is GTSNPN and CDR2 is SVGIG (reference sequence). V lost 0 bases, J lost 4 bases, and 7 bases lay in between. This CDR3 has 13 amino acids. DNA of the CDR3: TGTGCCTGGAGTGTTCAGATGAATCAGCCCCAGCATTTT. Translating it yields CAWSVQMNQPQHF.

The chain carries TRBV4-1 and TRBJ2-5, with 8 bases fitting TRBD1. The J call could be wrong; TRBJ2-7 is a better fit for the DNA end. This CDR3 is 19 amino acids long. CDR1 and CDR2 from the germline V gene are MGHRA and YSYEKL. The CDR3 sequence is CASSQEPGGPGAWTYEQYF. The CDR3 DNA reads as TGCGCCAGCAGCCAAGAGCCAGGGGGCCCTGGAGCCTGGACCTACGAGCAGTACTTC.

This clone was seen just once. This sequence joins TRBV4-1 and TRBJ2-5; 10 positions match TRBD1. Judging by the DNA end, TRBJ2-7 fits better; the J call may be wrong. This CDR3 contains 17 residues. Germline loops: CDR1 MGHRA, CDR2 YSYEKL. The CDR3 protein is CASSQGGIGDRGTEQYF. CDR3 bases: TGCGCCAGCAGCCAAGGGGGAATTGGGGACAGGGGTACCGAGCAGTACTTC.

J is TRBJ1-5 and V is TRBV6-6; maybe TRBD1 (5 bases). The V end lost 2 bases, the J end lost 6 bases, and 14 bases lay between the germline ends. This CDR3 has 15 amino acids. The germline V gene encodes CDR1 MNHNY and CDR2 SVGAGI (reference sequence). CDR3 sequence reads: CASSYTWGSGQPQHF. The DNA for the CDR3 is TGTGCCAGCAGTTACACTTGGGGGAGCGGTCAGCCCCAGCATTTT.

The chain joins TRBV19 to TRBJ2-2; the match to TRBD1 covers 8 bases. The CDR3 loop spans 17 amino acids. Trimming took 7 bases from V and 6 from J; bases not matched to a gene: 16. Germline V gives CDR1 LNHDA, CDR2 SQIVND (reference sequence). CDR3 residues: CASKRTGKVAGAGELFF. In nucleotides, the CDR3 is TGTGCCAGTAAACGGACAGGGAAGGTTGCGGGCGCCGGGGAGCTGTTTTTT.

The rearrangement uses TRBV4-1 and TRBJ2-5; 9 bases agree with TRBD2. V trimming: 4 bases; J trimming: 0 bases; junction bases outside the gene matches: 6. The CDR3 consists of 16 residues. Germline CDR1 MGHRA, CDR2 YSYEKL. The CDR3 loop reads CASSPNSGRDQETQYF. In nucleotides, the CDR3 is TGCGCCAGCAGCCCTAATAGCGGGAGAGACCAAGAGACCCAGTACTTC.

This clone was observed a handful of times. The chain employs TRBV2 and TRBJ2-1; D unresolved. CDR3 length: 11 amino acids. Looked up from germline, CDR1 is SNHLY and CDR2 is FYNNEI. V shed 6 bases and J shed 9 bases, with 9 bases lying between them. CDR3 coding DNA: TGTGCCAGCAGGGCTTGGATTGAGCAGTTCTTC. It is translated as CASRAWIEQFF.

This chain connects TRBV6-5 to TRBJ2-1; D gene uncertain. The CDR3 is made up of 13 amino acids. Germline loops: CDR1 MNHEY, CDR2 SVGAGI. The V end lost 0 bases, the J end lost 9 bases, and 9 bases lay between the germline ends. The CDR3 DNA is TGTGCCAGCAGTTACTCGGGTTCGGGTGAGCAGTTCTTC. It encodes CASSYSGSGEQFF.

This rearrangement joins TRBV15 to TRBJ1-3, with TRBD1 matching over 7 bases. Germline CDR1 is LNHNV and CDR2 is YYDKDF (reference sequence). The CDR3 consists of 17 residues. The trim removed 2 bases at V and 8 bases at J, leaving 15 bases unmatched. CDR3 coding DNA: TGTGCCACCAGCAGACCAGGTACAGGGGCCGTCGTGGACACCATATATTTT. Protein: CATSRPGTGAVVDTIYF.

The genes are TRBV19 and TRBJ1-5; TRBD1 agrees at 9 bases. Germline values: CDR1 LNHDA, CDR2 SQIVND (reference sequence). V lost 3 bases, J lost 7 bases, and 4 bases stayed unmatched. The length of the CDR3 is 14 residues. In DNA form, the CDR3 reads TGTGCCAGTAGTATGACAGGGGGTGAGCAGCCCCAGCATTTT. It is translated as CASSMTGGEQPQHF.

V and J are TRBV10-3 and TRBJ2-1; 7 bases align to TRBD2. Germline V lookup: CDR1 ENHRY, CDR2 SYGVKD. V dropped 10 bases and J dropped 0; count of bases not matched to a gene: 6. The CDR3 contains 14 residues. For the CDR3, the DNA is TGTGCCACCTCTAGCGGAGGCTCCTACAATGAGCAGTTCTTC. Translated: CATSSGGSYNEQFF.

The chain employs TRBV29-1 and TRBJ1-5, with TRBD1 matching over 8 bases. V lost 6 bases and J lost 2; bases outside the gene matches: 3. This CDR3 contains 13 residues. Germline CDR1 SQVTM, CDR2 ANQGSEA. For the CDR3, the DNA is TGCAGCGTAAAGACAGGGGGCAATCAGCCCCAGCATTTT. The encoded protein is CSVKTGGNQPQHF.

V usage is TRBV5-1 and J usage is TRBJ2-1; 10 bases line up with TRBD1. The CDR3 covers 15 residues. V shed 6 bases and J 9 bases; nucleotides not matched to a gene: 12. Germline V gene sequence: CDR1 SGHRS, CDR2 YFSETQ. CDR3: CASTAWTGGSGEQFF. The CDR3 nucleotides read TGCGCCAGCACCGCCTGGACAGGGGGATCCGGTGAGCAGTTCTTC. Complete variable domain (other parts from reference TRBV5-1 and TRBJ2-1): KAGVTQTPRYLIKTRGQQVTLSCSPISGHRSVSWYQQTPGQGLQFLFEYFSETQRNKGNFPGRFSGRQFSNSRSEMNVSTLELGDSALYLCASTAWTGGSGEQFFGPGTRLTVL.

The genes are TRBV28 and TRBJ2-7, with 8 bases lining up with TRBD2. J was trimmed by 5 bases and V by 7 bases; bases with no gene match: 13. Germline loops: CDR1 MDHEN, CDR2 SYDVKM. There are 15 residues in the CDR3. The CDR3 sequence: CASKIAGLTSHEQYF. The DNA of the CDR3 is TGTGCCAGCAAAATAGCGGGACTTACCAGCCACGAGCAGTACTTC. Full variable domain (outside the CDR3, taken from reference TRBV28 and TRBJ2-7): DVKVTQSSRYLVKRTGEKVFLECVQDMDHENMFWYRQDPGLGLRLIYFSYDVKMKEKGDIPEGYSVSREKKERFSLILESASTNQTSMYLCASKIAGLTSHEQYFGPGTRLTVT.

V gene TRBV7-8 combines with J gene TRBJ2-7, with 10 nucleotides matching TRBD2. The CDR3 is made up of 14 amino acids. Germline CDR1 is SGHVS and CDR2 is FQNEAQ. The V and J ends lost 8 bases and 4 bases, in that order; junction bases with no gene match: 8. CDR3 in DNA: TGTGCCAGCGGGGAGCGGGAGGGCCTATACGAGCAGTACTTC. Protein sequence: CASGEREGLYEQYF.

The chain recombines TRBV28 with TRBJ2-7, with 10 positions matching TRBD1. Germline V gene data show CDR1 as MDHEN and CDR2 as SYDVKM. The CDR3 consists of 12 residues. V shed 10 bases and J 5 bases; nucleotides not matched to a gene: 5. CDR3 nucleotides: TGTGCCACCGACAGGGGGCGCCACGAGCAGTACTTC. It specifies CATDRGRHEQYF.

The chain has TRBV30 and TRBJ1-5; maybe TRBD1 (5 bases). In germline, CDR1 is GTSNPN, CDR2 SVGIG (reference sequence). The CDR3 is 13 residues long. The germline V and J ends were trimmed by 1 base and 6 bases, with 10 bases remaining between them. CDR3 DNA sequence: TGTGCCTGGAGTGGGGGGAACGCTCAGCCCCAGCATTTT. Its protein product is CAWSGGNAQPQHF.

The chain recombines TRBV4-2 with TRBJ2-5, with D possibly TRBD2 on 5 matching bases. The CDR3 spans 15 residues. CDR1 is LGHNA, CDR2 YNFKEQ, per germline. Trimming stripped 1 base from V and 5 bases from J, with 14 bases between. CDR3 region: CASSQGILGAETQYF. CDR3 in DNA: TGTGCCAGCAGCCAAGGGATCTTGGGAGCGGAGACCCAGTACTTC.

The gene calls are TRBV19 and TRBJ2-2; TRBD2 is a possible D gene (5 bases). CDR3 length: 14 amino acids. The V end lost 7 bases, the J end lost 3 bases, and 12 bases lay between the germline ends. The germline V gene encodes CDR1 LNHDA and CDR2 SQIVND (reference sequence). CDR3 sequence reads: CASTWNGDTGELFF. The CDR3 nucleotides read TGTGCCAGTACATGGAACGGGGACACCGGGGAGCTGTTTTTT.

This chain uses TRBV30 with TRBJ2-7; 8 nucleotides match TRBD1. CDR3 size: 14 residues. Germline loops: CDR1 GTSNPN, CDR2 SVGIG (reference sequence). The junction had 8 bases not matched to a gene; V was cut back by 2 bases and J by 5 bases. The CDR3 region has the DNA TGTGCCTGGAGTAGTCTGGACAGGGCCCACGAGCAGTACTTC. Its protein is CAWSSLDRAHEQYF.

The rearrangement uses TRBV5-1 and TRBJ1-2; TRBD1 might be the D (5 bases). CDR3 length: 15 residues. V lost 6 bases, J lost 6 bases, and 21 bases lay in between. Germline loops: CDR1 SGHRS, CDR2 YFSETQ. For the CDR3, the DNA is TGCGCCAGCAACACGGGGGGGAGTTCGGTGGATGGCTACACCTTC. As protein: CASNTGGSSVDGYTF.

This chain links TRBV20-1 with TRBJ2-7, with a weak D call TRBD1 (5 bases). CDR3 length equals 11 residues. The germline V and J ends were trimmed by 7 bases and 1 base, with 8 bases remaining between them. CDR1 is DFQATT and CDR2 is SNEGSKA in the germline V gene (reference sequence). The CDR3 DNA follows: TGCAGTGTCCGACAGTCCTACGAGCAGTACTTC. Its translation: CSVRQSYEQYF.

The chain employs TRBV28 and TRBJ2-3, with TRBD2 as a possible D gene (6 bases). Trimming pared 7 bases from V and 5 bases from J, leaving 16 bases between. The CDR3 consists of 14 residues. CDR1 MDHEN and CDR2 SYDVKM come from the germline V gene. CDR3 in amino acids: CASKRRAFVDTQYF. DNA of the CDR3: TGTGCCAGCAAGCGGAGGGCCTTTGTAGATACGCAGTATTTT.

This chain links TRBV30 with TRBJ2-3, with TRBD2 identical over 13 bases. CDR1 and CDR2 from the germline V gene are GTSNPN and SVGIG (reference sequence). The CDR3 runs 16 residues. V shed 8 bases and J 3 bases; nucleotides not matched to a gene: 11. This chain's CDR3 is CARTSGRGGLTDTQYF. The CDR3 coding sequence is TGTGCCAGGACTAGCGGGAGAGGGGGGCTGACAGATACGCAGTATTTT.

This clone was recorded once. The chain links TRBV7-2 to TRBJ2-1; D possibly corresponds to TRBD2 (6 bases). This CDR3 is 13 amino acids long. V was cut by 2 bases and J by 10 bases, with 12 bases left in between. The germline V gene has CDR1 SGHTA and CDR2 FQGNSA. The CDR3: CASSLPPGVEQFF. The CDR3 DNA reads TGTGCCAGCAGCTTACCCCCGGGGGTAGAGCAGTTCTTC.